This T cell receptor (beta chain) was found in a study of technical replicates of blood from several donors. The germline V gene has CDR1 MNHEY and CDR2 SMNVEV (reference sequence). V shed 0 bases and J shed 2 bases, with 10 bases lying between them. This CDR3 is 15 amino acids long. TCRdb's table, derived via immunoSEQ multiplex PCR, lists solely in-frame clones and lacks some. The sample lists some 71,000 clones, approximately 97% occurring once. This TCR derives from a human donor in good health. The chain joins TRBV27 to TRBJ1-1; a weak D match, TRBD1 (5 bases). The sequenced material came from T cells isolated from PBMCs. CDR3 bases: TGTGCCAGCAGTTTATCTACAGGCCTAAACACTGAAGCTTTCTTT. It translates to CASSLSTGLNTEAFF.